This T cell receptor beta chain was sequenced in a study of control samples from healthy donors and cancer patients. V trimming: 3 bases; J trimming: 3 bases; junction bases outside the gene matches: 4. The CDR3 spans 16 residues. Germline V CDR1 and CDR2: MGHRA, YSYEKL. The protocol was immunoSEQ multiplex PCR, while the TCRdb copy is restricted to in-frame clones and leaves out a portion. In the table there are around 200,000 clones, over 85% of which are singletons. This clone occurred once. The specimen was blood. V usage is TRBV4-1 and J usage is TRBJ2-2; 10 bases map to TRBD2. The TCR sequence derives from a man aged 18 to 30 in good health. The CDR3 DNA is TGCGCCAGCAGCCATGAAGCGGGGGGGGACACCGGGGAGCTGTTTTTT. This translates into CASSHEAGGDTGELFF.